This T cell receptor beta chain was observed in a study of glioma-infiltrating T cells. The iRepertoire nested amplicon-rescue multiplex PCR amplified TCR alpha and beta CDR3s from RNA. Tissue mRNA or PBMC total RNA, roughly 100-400 ng, went into one-step reverse transcription and amplification. TCRdb re-called the multiplex PCR reads with MiXCR, one entry per CDR3 protein. This sample has around 99,000 distinct CDR3 sequences, with less than 30% found just once. Study-wide points: Only very few CDR3 sequences appeared in both tissue and blood.

A remark on this clonotype: Its antigen is unknown. A much bigger clone sits one base away, suggesting this may be a read error.

Per the germline V gene, CDR1 is LNHDA and CDR2 is SQIVND (reference sequence). Deletions cut 4 bases from V and 6 bases from J, with 12 bases between. The CDR3 extends over 13 amino acids. The sample consisted of glioma tissue, nonneoplastic brain tissue, or PBMCs (not recorded which). J is TRBJ1-2 and V is TRBV19, with TRBD1 as a possible D gene (5 bases). The TCR sequence derives from a human donor with low-grade glioma or glioblastoma, undergoing nonglioma brain surgery, or in good health (not recorded which). In nucleotides, the CDR3 is TGTGCCAGTAGTACGAACGGCAGGGATGGCTACACCTTC. This translates into CASSTNGRDGYTF.